Each of the 10 T cell receptor beta chains below was sequenced from the same sample in a study of blood T cell repertoires in COVID-19. Measured with immunoSEQ multiplex PCR; TCRdb has only the in-frame clones, and not every one. The sample records 110,000 or so clones, about 80% being singletons. The source material was peripheral blood. Receptors originate from a woman in her 70s with acute or convalescent COVID-19.

V is TRBV6-5 and J is TRBJ1-1, with 9 nucleotides matching TRBD1. Germline assignment: CDR1 MNHEY and CDR2 SVGAGI. After removal of 6 bases from V and 4 bases from J, the junction contained 9 bases not matched to a gene. The CDR3 loop spans 15 amino acids. The CDR3 DNA reads as TGTGCCAGCAGACCGGGACAGGGAAGGGGCACTGAAGCTTTCTTT. Its protein product is CASRPGQGRGTEAFF.

This chain connects TRBV6-5 to TRBJ1-2; TRBD1 might be the D (6 bases). Trimming stripped 0 bases from V and 2 bases from J, with 10 bases between. This CDR3 region has 15 residues. Germline-derived CDR1 and CDR2 are MNHEY and SVGAGI. The chain's CDR3 is CASSYSRQGNYGYTF. DNA for the CDR3: TGTGCCAGCAGTTACTCGAGGCAGGGGAACTATGGCTACACCTTC.

This chain's CDR3 is CASSGSGGSQPQHF. DNA of the CDR3: TGTGCCAGCAGTGGTTCAGGGGGCAGTCAGCCCCAGCATTTT. The chain carries TRBV2 and TRBJ1-5; 8 bases are shared with TRBD1. This CDR3 is built from 14 residues. V lost 4 bases, J lost 6 bases, and 5 bases stayed unmatched. Germline values: CDR1 SNHLY, CDR2 FYNNEI. Using reference TRBV2 and TRBJ1-5 for the parts outside the CDR3, the full variable domain is EPEVTQTPSHQVTQMGQEVILRCVPISNHLYFYWYRQILGQKVEFLVSFYNNEISEKSEIFDDQFSVERPDGSNFTLKIRSTKLEDSAMYFCASSGSGGSQPQHFGDGTRLSIL.

This clone was seen a few times. V usage is TRBV19 and J usage is TRBJ1-4, with TRBD1 matching 8 bases. Germline V CDR1 and CDR2: LNHDA, SQIVND (reference sequence). V lost 5 bases and J lost 8; bases outside the gene matches: 7. The CDR3 runs 14 residues. CDR3 amino acids: CASSADRVQEKLFF. Written as DNA, the CDR3 is TGTGCCAGTAGTGCGGACAGGGTACAGGAAAAACTGTTTTTT.

This sequence joins TRBV7-9 and TRBJ2-3; tentative D call: TRBD2 (6 bases). The CDR3 is made up of 15 amino acids. With 2 bases removed from V and 0 bases from J, the gap between germline ends came to 9 bases. CDR1 is SEHNR, CDR2 FQNEAQ, per germline (reference sequence). The CDR3 here is CASSLLGGSTDTQYF. The CDR3 nucleotides are TGTGCCAGCAGCTTACTCGGGGGAAGCACAGATACGCAGTATTTT.

J is TRBJ1-5 and V is TRBV19; 10 bases match TRBD1. The CDR3 is 15 amino acids. Germline values: CDR1 LNHDA, CDR2 SQIVND (reference sequence). V lost 7 bases, J lost 2 bases, and 5 bases stayed unmatched. The CDR3 bases are TGTGCCAGTAATATCGGGACAGGGGGCAATCAGCCCCAGCATTTT. Translation: CASNIGTGGNQPQHF.

This chain uses TRBV25-1 with TRBJ1-3; TRBD1 agrees at 9 bases. Germline values: CDR1 MGHDK, CDR2 SYGVNS. The CDR3 runs 17 residues. V dropped 0 bases and J dropped 2; count of bases not matched to a gene: 5. The chain's CDR3 is CASSEYGTGQAGNTIYF. As DNA, the CDR3 is TGTGCCAGCAGTGAATATGGGACAGGGCAGGCTGGAAACACCATATATTTT.

The rearrangement uses TRBV15 and TRBJ2-2; the match to TRBD1 covers 12 bases. Unmatched junction bases numbered 12, after V lost 5 bases and J lost 5 bases. Looked up from germline, CDR1 is LNHNV and CDR2 is YYDKDF (reference sequence). CDR3 length: 18 amino acids. The CDR3 sequence: CATSRRDRGRVRTGELFF. DNA of the CDR3: TGTGCCACCAGCCGAAGGGACAGGGGGCGCGTAAGGACCGGGGAGCTGTTTTTT.

This clone was detected once. This chain connects TRBV19 to TRBJ1-1, with D perhaps TRBD1 (6 bases). V dropped 7 bases and J dropped 3 bases, with 27 bases sitting between them. Germline V gene lookup returns CDR1 LNHDA and CDR2 SQIVND (reference sequence). The CDR3 spans 18 residues. The CDR3, as DNA: TGTGCCAGTACCCCCGGGGGGGGCGGGATCGGGAGGTACACTGAAGCTTTCTTT. It encodes CASTPGGGGIGRYTEAFF.

The chain couples TRBV2 to TRBJ2-3; 10 nucleotides line up with TRBD1. Per germline, CDR1 SNHLY and CDR2 FYNNEI. J was trimmed by 2 bases and V by 6 bases; bases with no gene match: 8. The CDR3 runs to 16 residues. This chain's CDR3 is CASSEDRGSSTDTQYF. In nucleotides, the CDR3 is TGTGCCAGCAGCGAGGACAGGGGGTCTTCCACAGATACGCAGTATTTT. The full variable domain, in which reference TRBV2 and TRBJ2-3 provide the parts outside the CDR3, is EPEVTQTPSHQVTQMGQEVILRCVPISNHLYFYWYRQILGQKVEFLVSFYNNEISEKSEIFDDQFSVERPDGSNFTLKIRSTKLEDSAMYFCASSEDRGSSTDTQYFGPGTRLTVL.